These 11 T cell receptor beta chains share one sample of origin, sequenced in a study of OX40 agonist ivuxolimab in advanced cancers. Sequencing used immunoSEQ multiplex PCR; TCRdb keeps in-frame clones, though not all of them. The data hold about 27,000 clones, with approximately 90% observed a single time. The material was CD4+ or CD8+ T cells sorted from blood, obtained in a trial of the OX40 agonist ivuxolimab. The receptor source for this set is an adult with an advanced solid tumor such as melanoma, head and neck, liver or kidney cancer.

The J gene is TRBJ1-5, the V gene TRBV19; 12 nucleotides agree with TRBD1. Germline trimming cut 0 bases from V and 6 bases from J; bases unmatched to any gene: 6. Germline-derived CDR1 and CDR2 are LNHDA and SQIVND (reference sequence). This CDR3 has 17 residues. Here the CDR3 DNA reads TGTGCCAGTAGTATAGATATCGGGACAGGGGGCCTTCAGCCCCAGCATTTT. Amino acid sequence: CASSIDIGTGGLQPQHF. The entire variable domain, with the rest obtained from reference TRBV19 and TRBJ1-5, is as follows: DGGITQSPKYLFRKEGQNVTLSCEQNLNHDAMYWYRQDPGQGLRLIYYSQIVNDFQKGDIAEGYSVSREKKESFPLTVTSAQKNPTAFYLCASSIDIGTGGLQPQHFGDGTRLSIL.

The J gene is TRBJ2-1, the V gene TRBV7-8; 8 bases fit TRBD2. Germline assignment: CDR1 SGHVS and CDR2 FQNEAQ. CDR3 length: 15 amino acids. V lost 6 bases, J lost 0 bases, and 4 bases stayed unmatched. The CDR3 DNA sequence: TGTGCCAGCAGTCAAACTAGCGGCTCCTACAATGAGCAGTTCTTC. Its translation: CASSQTSGSYNEQFF. The whole variable domain, filled in from reference TRBV7-8 and TRBJ2-1, reads GAGVSQSPRYKVAKRGQDVALRCDPISGHVSLFWYQQALGQGPEFLTYFQNEAQLDKSGLPSDRFFAERPEGSVSTLKIQRTQQEDSAVYLCASSQTSGSYNEQFFGPGTRLTVL.

The V gene is TRBV7-6, the J gene TRBJ2-3; 8 nucleotides align to TRBD2. The CDR3 is 15 amino acids. The trim removed 1 base at V and 9 bases at J, leaving 9 bases unmatched. Germline CDR1 reads SGHVS; CDR2 reads FNYEAQ. This CDR3 reads CASSLDATGTRTQYF. For the CDR3, the DNA is TGTGCCAGCAGCTTAGATGCGACCGGGACTAGAACGCAGTATTTT.

The chain links TRBV6-6 to TRBJ2-2; 9 bases are a match to TRBD2. The CDR3 extends over 15 amino acids. The junction had 11 bases not matched to a gene; V was cut back by 8 bases and J by 7 bases. Germline values: CDR1 MNHNY, CDR2 SVGAGI (reference sequence). The CDR3 region has the DNA TGTGCCAGCGATGGCCTAGCGGGGACCGTCGGGGAGCTGTTTTTT. This codes for CASDGLAGTVGELFF.

The CDR3, as DNA: TGTGCCAGCAGCACCCGACAGGGGGCCCCGAACACCGGGGAGCTGTTTTTT. Translating gives CASSTRQGAPNTGELFF. The chain joins TRBV9 to TRBJ2-2; 10 nucleotides agree with TRBD1. CDR1 is SGDLS, CDR2 YYNGEE, per germline. This CDR3 spans 17 amino acids. V trimming: 4 bases; J trimming: 0 bases; junction bases outside the gene matches: 6.

This chain connects TRBV2 to TRBJ2-7; no clear D gene. The germline V gene encodes CDR1 SNHLY and CDR2 FYNNEI. V lost 7 bases and J lost 5, with 6 bases in between. CDR3 length: 10 amino acids. CDR3 in amino acids: CASNLDEQYF. CDR3 DNA: TGTGCCAGCAACTTAGACGAGCAGTACTTC.

The rearrangement links TRBV7-9 to TRBJ1-4; 7 bases are a match to TRBD1. The trim removed 10 bases at V and 4 bases at J, leaving 6 bases unmatched. The length of the CDR3 is 13 residues. Germline values: CDR1 SEHNR, CDR2 FQNEAQ (reference sequence). The CDR3 protein is CAIEDRHNEKLFF. The DNA of the CDR3 is TGTGCCATAGAGGACAGGCATAATGAAAAACTGTTTTTT.

This rearrangement joins TRBV7-6 to TRBJ2-3, with 7 bases that match TRBD2. Germline V gene sequence: CDR1 SGHVS, CDR2 FNYEAQ. The CDR3 length is 13 residues. With 6 bases clipped from V and 4 bases from J, the junction kept 4 bases outside the gene matches. The CDR3 is CASSRLAADTQYF. Written as DNA, the CDR3 is TGTGCCAGCAGTCGACTAGCAGCAGATACGCAGTATTTT.

The chain combines TRBV4-1 with TRBJ2-7; weak D call: TRBD2 (6 bases). The CDR3 spans 16 residues. V lost 1 base and J 3 bases, leaving 16 bases between the germline ends. Germline V lookup: CDR1 MGHRA, CDR2 YSYEKL. The CDR3 coding sequence is TGCGCCAGCAGCCAAGGACCATTCGGGGGAAACTACGAGCAGTACTTC. Its protein is CASSQGPFGGNYEQYF.

The V gene is TRBV7-2, the J gene TRBJ2-2, with D possibly being TRBD2 (6 bases). V was pared by 5 bases and J by 6 bases, with 16 bases between. Germline CDR1 SGHTA, CDR2 FQGNSA. The CDR3 totals 15 residues. CDR3 loop: CASSVDGGRAGELFF. In DNA form, the CDR3 reads TGTGCCAGCAGCGTTGACGGGGGAAGGGCCGGGGAGCTGTTTTTT.

Details on this clone: In the same sample, other DNA sequences code for this CDR3. V usage is TRBV4-3 and J usage is TRBJ2-7; D is perhaps TRBD2 (6 bases). The CDR3 has 15 residues. Germline V lookup: CDR1 LGHNA, CDR2 YSLEER. Trimming stripped 1 base from V and 5 bases from J, with 15 bases between. DNA for the CDR3: TGCGCCAGCAGCCAAGGGGGGGACGGGAAGGACGAGCAGTACTTC. It translates to CASSQGGDGKDEQYF.